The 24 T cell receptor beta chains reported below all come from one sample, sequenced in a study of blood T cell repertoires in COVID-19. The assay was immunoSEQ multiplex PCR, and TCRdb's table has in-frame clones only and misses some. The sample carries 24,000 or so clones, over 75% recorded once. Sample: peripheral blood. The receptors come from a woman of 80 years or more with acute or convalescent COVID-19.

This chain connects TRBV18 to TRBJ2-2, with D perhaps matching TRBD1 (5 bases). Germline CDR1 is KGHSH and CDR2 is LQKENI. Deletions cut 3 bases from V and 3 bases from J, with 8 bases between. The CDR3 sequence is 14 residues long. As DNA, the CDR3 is TGTGCCAGCTCACCTACCAGGGACACCGGGGAGCTGTTTTTT. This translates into CASSPTRDTGELFF. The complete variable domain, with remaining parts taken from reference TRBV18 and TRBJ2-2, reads NAGVMQNPRHLVRRRGQEARLRCSPMKGHSHVYWYRQLPEEGLKFMVYLQKENIIDESGMPKERFSAEFPKEGPSILRIQQVVRGDSAAYFCASSPTRDTGELFFGEGSRLTVL.

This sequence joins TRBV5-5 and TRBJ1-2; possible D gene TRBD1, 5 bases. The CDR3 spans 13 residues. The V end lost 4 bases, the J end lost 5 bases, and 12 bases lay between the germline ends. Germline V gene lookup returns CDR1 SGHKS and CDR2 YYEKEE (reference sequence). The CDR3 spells CASSLPEGYGYTF. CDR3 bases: TGTGCCAGCAGCCTACCGGAGGGGTATGGCTACACCTTC. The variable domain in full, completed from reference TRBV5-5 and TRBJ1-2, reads DAGVTQSPTHLIKTRGQQVTLRCSPISGHKSVSWYQQVLGQGPQFIFQYYEKEERGRGNFPDRFSARQFPNYSSELNVNALLLGDSALYLCASSLPEGYGYTFGSGTRLTVV.

This CDR3 is CASSSLRGGGEQFF. In DNA form, the CDR3 reads TGTGCCAGCAGTTCTCTCCGGGGTGGTGGTGAGCAGTTCTTC. The chain uses TRBV6-5 and TRBJ2-1; D is possibly TRBD2 (5 bases). Germline loops: CDR1 MNHEY, CDR2 SVGAGI. The length of the CDR3 is 14 residues. Trimming took off 4 bases at V and 9 bases at J, with 16 bases between the two ends.

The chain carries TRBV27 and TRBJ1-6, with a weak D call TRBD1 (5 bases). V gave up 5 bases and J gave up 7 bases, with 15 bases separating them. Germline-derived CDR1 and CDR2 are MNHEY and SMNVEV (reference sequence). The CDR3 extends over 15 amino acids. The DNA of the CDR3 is TGTGCCAGCAGTGCGAGGGACGGGGGGAATTCACCCCTCCACTTT. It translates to CASSARDGGNSPLHF.

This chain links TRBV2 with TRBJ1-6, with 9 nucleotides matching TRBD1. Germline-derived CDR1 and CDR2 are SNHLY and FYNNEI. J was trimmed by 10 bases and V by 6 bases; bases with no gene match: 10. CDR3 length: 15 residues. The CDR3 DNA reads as TGTGCCAGCAGAGGACAGGGGATATGGGGGTCACCCCTCCACTTT. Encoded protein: CASRGQGIWGSPLHF.

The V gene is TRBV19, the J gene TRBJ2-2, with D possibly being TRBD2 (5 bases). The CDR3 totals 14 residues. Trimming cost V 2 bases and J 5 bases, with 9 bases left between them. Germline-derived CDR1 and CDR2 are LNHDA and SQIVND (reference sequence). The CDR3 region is CASSISPGTGELFF. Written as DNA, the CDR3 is TGTGCCAGTAGTATAAGTCCGGGGACCGGGGAGCTGTTTTTT.

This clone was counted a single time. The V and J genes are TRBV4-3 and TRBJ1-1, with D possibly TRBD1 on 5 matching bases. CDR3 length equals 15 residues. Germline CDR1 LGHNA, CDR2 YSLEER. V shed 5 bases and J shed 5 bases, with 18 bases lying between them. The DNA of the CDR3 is TGCGCCAGCAGCTTCCGGGACTCTCGGGGTACTGAAGCTTTCTTT. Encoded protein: CASSFRDSRGTEAFF.

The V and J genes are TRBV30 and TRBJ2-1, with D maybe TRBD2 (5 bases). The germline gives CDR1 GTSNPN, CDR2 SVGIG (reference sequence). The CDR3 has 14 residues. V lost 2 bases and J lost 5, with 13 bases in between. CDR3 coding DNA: TGTGCCTGGAGTCAAAATAGCGTCCACAATGAGCAGTTCTTC. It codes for CAWSQNSVHNEQFF.

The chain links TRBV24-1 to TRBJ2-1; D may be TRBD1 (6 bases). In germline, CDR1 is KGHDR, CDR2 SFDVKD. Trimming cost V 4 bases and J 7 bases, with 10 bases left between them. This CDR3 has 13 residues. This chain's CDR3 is CATSEPGQNEQFF. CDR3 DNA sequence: TGTGCCACCAGTGAGCCGGGACAAAATGAGCAGTTCTTC.

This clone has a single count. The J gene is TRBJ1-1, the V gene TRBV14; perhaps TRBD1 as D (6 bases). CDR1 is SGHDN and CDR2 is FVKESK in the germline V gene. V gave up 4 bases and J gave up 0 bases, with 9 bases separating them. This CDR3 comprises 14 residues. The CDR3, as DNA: TGTGCCAGCAGCCGAGGGGGTATGAACACTGAAGCTTTCTTT. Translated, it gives CASSRGGMNTEAFF.

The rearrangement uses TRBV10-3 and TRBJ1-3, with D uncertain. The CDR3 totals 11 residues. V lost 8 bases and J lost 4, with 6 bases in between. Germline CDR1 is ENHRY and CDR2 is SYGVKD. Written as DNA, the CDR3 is TGTGCCATCTCGGAGGGAAACACCATATATTTT. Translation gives CAISEGNTIYF.

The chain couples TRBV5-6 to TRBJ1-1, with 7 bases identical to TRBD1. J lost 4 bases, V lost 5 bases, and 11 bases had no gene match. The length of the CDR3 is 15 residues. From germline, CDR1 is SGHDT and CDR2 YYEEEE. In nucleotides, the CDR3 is TGTGCCAGCAGTTGGATATGGGACAGCCTCACTGAAGCTTTCTTT. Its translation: CASSWIWDSLTEAFF.

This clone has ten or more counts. CDR3 sequence: CASSFNSGDNEQFF. As DNA, the CDR3 is TGTGCCAGCAGCTTTAATAGCGGAGACAATGAGCAGTTCTTC. The V call is TRBV7-9, the J call TRBJ2-1; a possible D gene is TRBD2 (6 bases). The CDR3 is 14 residues long. Germline V gives CDR1 SEHNR, CDR2 FQNEAQ (reference sequence). The V end was cut by 3 bases, the J end by 5 bases, with 11 bases between.

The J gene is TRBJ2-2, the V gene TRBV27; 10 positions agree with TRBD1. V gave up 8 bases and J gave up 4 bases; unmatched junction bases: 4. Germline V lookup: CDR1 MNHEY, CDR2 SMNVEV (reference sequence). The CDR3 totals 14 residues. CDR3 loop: CASRQGASTGELFF. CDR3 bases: TGTGCCAGCCGACAGGGGGCTTCCACCGGGGAGCTGTTTTTT.

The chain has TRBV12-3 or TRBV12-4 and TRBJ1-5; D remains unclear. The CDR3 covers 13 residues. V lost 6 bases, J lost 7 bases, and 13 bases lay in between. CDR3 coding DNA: TGTGCCAGCAGCCGTCTACAGAGCCAGCCCCAGCATTTT. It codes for CASSRLQSQPQHF.

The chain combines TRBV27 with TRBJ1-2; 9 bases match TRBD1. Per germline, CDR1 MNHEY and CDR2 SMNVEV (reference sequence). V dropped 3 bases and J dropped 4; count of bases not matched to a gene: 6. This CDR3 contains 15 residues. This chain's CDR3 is CASSLDRGVGYGYTF. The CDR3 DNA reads TGTGCCAGCAGTTTGGACAGGGGCGTGGGCTATGGCTACACCTTC.

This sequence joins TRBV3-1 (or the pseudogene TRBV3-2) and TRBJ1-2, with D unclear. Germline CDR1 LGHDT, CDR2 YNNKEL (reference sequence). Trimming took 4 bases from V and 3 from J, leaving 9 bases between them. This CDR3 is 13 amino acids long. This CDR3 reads CASSPQAYYGYTF. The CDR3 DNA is TGTGCCAGCAGCCCCCAGGCGTACTATGGCTACACCTTC.

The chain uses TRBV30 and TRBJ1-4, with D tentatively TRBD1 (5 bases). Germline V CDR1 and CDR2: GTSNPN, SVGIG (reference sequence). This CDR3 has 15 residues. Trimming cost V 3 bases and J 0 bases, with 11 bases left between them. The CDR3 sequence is CAWRARVATNEKLFF. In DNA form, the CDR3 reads TGTGCCTGGAGGGCCAGGGTCGCAACTAATGAAAAACTGTTTTTT.

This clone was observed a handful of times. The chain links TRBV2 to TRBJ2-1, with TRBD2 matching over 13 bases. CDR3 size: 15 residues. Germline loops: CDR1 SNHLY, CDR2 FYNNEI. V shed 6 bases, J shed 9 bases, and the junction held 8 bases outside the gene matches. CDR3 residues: CASRGGTSGNGEQFF. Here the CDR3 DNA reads TGTGCCAGCAGGGGGGGGACTAGCGGGAACGGTGAGCAGTTCTTC.

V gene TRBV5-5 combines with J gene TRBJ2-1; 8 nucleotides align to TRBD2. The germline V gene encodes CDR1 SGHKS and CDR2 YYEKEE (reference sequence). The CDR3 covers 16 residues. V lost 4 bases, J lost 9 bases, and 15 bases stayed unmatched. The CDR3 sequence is CASSRRTGGPRSEQFF. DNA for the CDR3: TGTGCCAGCAGCCGCCGGACGGGAGGGCCTAGGAGTGAGCAGTTCTTC.

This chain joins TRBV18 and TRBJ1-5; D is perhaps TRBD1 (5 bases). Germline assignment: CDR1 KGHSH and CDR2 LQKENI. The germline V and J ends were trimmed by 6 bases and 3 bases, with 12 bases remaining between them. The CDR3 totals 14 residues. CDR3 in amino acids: CASSLGQVNQPQHF. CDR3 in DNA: TGTGCCAGCTCCCTCGGACAAGTCAATCAGCCCCAGCATTTT.

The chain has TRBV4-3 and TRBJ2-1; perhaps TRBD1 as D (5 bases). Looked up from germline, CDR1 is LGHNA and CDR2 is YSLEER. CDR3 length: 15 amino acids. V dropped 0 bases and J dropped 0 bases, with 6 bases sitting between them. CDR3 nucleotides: TGCGCCAGCAGCCAAGATGGGGCCTCCTACAATGAGCAGTTCTTC. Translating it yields CASSQDGASYNEQFF.

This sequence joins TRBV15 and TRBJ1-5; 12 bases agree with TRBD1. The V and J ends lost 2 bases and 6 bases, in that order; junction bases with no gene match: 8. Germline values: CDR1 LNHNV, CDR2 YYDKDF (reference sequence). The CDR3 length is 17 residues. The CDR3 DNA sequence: TGTGCCACCAGCAGACACAGAGGGACAGGGGGCTCTCAGCCCCAGCATTTT. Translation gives CATSRHRGTGGSQPQHF.

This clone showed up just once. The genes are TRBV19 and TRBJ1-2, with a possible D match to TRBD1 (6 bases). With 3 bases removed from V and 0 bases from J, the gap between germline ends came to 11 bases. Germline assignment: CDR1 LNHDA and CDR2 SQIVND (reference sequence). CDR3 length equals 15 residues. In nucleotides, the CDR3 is TGTGCCAGTAGTATCCGGGCAGGGGCTAACTATGGCTACACCTTC. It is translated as CASSIRAGANYGYTF. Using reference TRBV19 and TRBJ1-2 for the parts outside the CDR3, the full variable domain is DGGITQSPKYLFRKEGQNVTLSCEQNLNHDAMYWYRQDPGQGLRLIYYSQIVNDFQKGDIAEGYSVSREKKESFPLTVTSAQKNPTAFYLCASSIRAGANYGYTFGSGTRLTVV.